Listed below are T cell receptor beta chains from one sample, sequenced in a study of T cell responses to AZD1222 COVID-19 vaccine. Only in-frame clones appear in the TCRdb table, and some are missing; sequencing was by immunoSEQ multiplex PCR. The repertoire holds 100,000 to 150,000 clones, with roughly 90% as singletons. The sequencing used peripheral blood, collected on day 0 of AZD1222 vaccination. Every receptor here comes from an adult in good health. Both conserved end residues are trimmed from each CDR3. Clone sizes are given selectively: once, few, many, or a class where the clone is expanded.

J gene | clone size | V gene | CDR3 protein
TRBJ1-4 | few | TRBV20-1 | SAPNRMTLF
TRBJ1-1 | NA | TRBV4-3 | ASSQELPPMEEAF
TRBJ1-4 | NA | TRBV7-8 | ASSQGRGTTNEKLF
TRBJ1-2 | NA | TRBV7-9 | ASSFTPGTAGGYGYT
TRBJ1-5 | NA | TRBV5-1 | ASSLEWNQPQH
TRBJ2-5 | NA | TRBV10-3 | AIRGGQKETQY
TRBJ2-2 | NA | TRBV19 | ASRPGGSGELF
TRBJ2-1 | NA | TRBV6-5 | ASSSEINEQF
TRBJ1-2 | NA | TRBV5-6 | ASSFSAGSNYGYT
TRBJ2-1 | NA | TRBV18 | ASSLVPLNYNEQF
TRBJ1-2 | NA | TRBV20-1 | SASAQGSTISGYT
TRBJ2-5 | once | TRBV27 | ASSWGQGWQETQY
TRBJ1-2 | NA | TRBV6-5 | ASSRQGSNNYGYT
TRBJ2-7 | NA | TRBV6-5 | ASSWIENSYEQY
TRBJ2-7 | NA | TRBV2 | ASSVTEQY
TRBJ2-5 | NA | TRBV4-1 | ASSQELRGETQY
TRBJ2-5 | NA | TRBV7-9 | ASSLEGLAGGDQETQY
TRBJ2-5 | NA | TRBV3-1/TRBV3-2 | ASSPLETLAGGETQY
TRBJ2-1 | NA | TRBV10-3 | AISESILAGVNEQF
TRBJ2-3 | NA | TRBV7-6 | ASSLYLPLSGQVADTQY
TRBJ2-1 | NA | TRBV5-4 | ASSPDPDSYNEQF
TRBJ2-3 | NA | TRBV3-1/TRBV3-2 | ASSLREIPDTQY
TRBJ2-7 | once | TRBV5-1 | ASSLTSGAPYEQY
TRBJ1-5 | NA | TRBV5-1 | ASSYGGGNSNQPQH
TRBJ2-1 | NA | TRBV7-9 | ASSYERDPYNEQF